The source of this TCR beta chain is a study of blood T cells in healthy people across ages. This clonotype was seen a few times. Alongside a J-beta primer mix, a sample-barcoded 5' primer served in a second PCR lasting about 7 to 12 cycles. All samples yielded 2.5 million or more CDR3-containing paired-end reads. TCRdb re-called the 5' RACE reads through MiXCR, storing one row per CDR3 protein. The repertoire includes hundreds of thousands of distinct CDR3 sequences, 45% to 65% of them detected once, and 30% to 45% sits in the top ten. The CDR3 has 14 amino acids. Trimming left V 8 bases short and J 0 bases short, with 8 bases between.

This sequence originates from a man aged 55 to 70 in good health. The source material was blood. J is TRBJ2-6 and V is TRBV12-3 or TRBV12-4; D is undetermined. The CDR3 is CASFANSGANVLTF. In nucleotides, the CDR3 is TGTGCCAGCTTTGCAAACTCTGGGGCCAACGTCCTGACTTTC.